The T cell receptor (delta chain) described here comes from a study of gamma-delta T cells after stem cell transplantation (dated by TCRdb to the mid-2010s). This clone has more than one count but fewer than ten. No antigen is known for it. One end of the junction fails to match germline, which may point to a read error. This sample also contains other DNA sequences that code for the same CDR3. Per the germline V gene, GEAIGNYY is the CDR1 and EKD is the CDR2. Spanning cysteine to phenylalanine, the CDR3 consists of 15 amino acids. The retained sequence is limited to the CDR3, 45 bases, with the frame set at the first base. Library prep was done by RT-PCR. Sequencing instrument: Illumina MiSeq. Identical DNA sequences were merged into single rows after TCRdb reprocessed the public reads with CATT. Present in this sample are approximately 1,400 delta-chain clones, about half of which were seen just once. Around two fifths of the sample is in the top ten clones.

The rearrangement joined TRDV2 to TRDJ1; TRDD3 might be the D gene, on 6 matching bases. Sequenced sample: gamma-delta T cells. The TCR was taken from a human donor. It is not recorded whose cells these are; they may come from a transplant donor. The bases read TGTGCCTGTGAGTCCCTTACTGGGAAGTCCGATAACCTCATCTTT. This yields the protein CACESLTGKSDNLIF.